The 9 T cell receptor beta chains below were found in one sample sequenced in a study of blood T cells in healthy people across ages. The second PCR ran about 6 to 12 cycles with a sample-barcoded 5' primer and J-beta primers. MiXCR, run by TCRdb on the 5' RACE reads, gives a single entry per CDR3 protein. Seen here are about 780,000 distinct CDR3 sequences, around 62% observed once, and the top ten hold about a quarter. Source material: blood. Receptors originate from a man aged 25-45 years in good health.

This clonotype has a count of ten or more. The rearrangement links TRBV4-3 to TRBJ2-3; 9 bases fit TRBD2. Germline assignment: CDR1 LGHNA and CDR2 YSLEER. V lost 4 bases, J lost 1 base, and 15 bases stayed unmatched. This CDR3 is built from 19 residues. The CDR3 sequence is CASSPQLTSGLGGTDTQYF. DNA of the CDR3: TGCGCCAGCAGCCCGCAACTTACTAGCGGGTTGGGGGGCACAGATACGCAGTATTTT.

This clonotype is a singleton in its sample. The chain joins TRBV24-1 to TRBJ2-5; D call uncertain. The CDR3 totals 13 residues. The germline V gene encodes CDR1 KGHDR and CDR2 SFDVKD. V was pared by 10 bases and J by 4 bases, with 15 bases between. The CDR3 loop is CATSPGNSETQYF. The DNA for the CDR3 is TGTGCCACTAGTCCCGGTAACTCAGAGACCCAGTACTTC.

The gene calls are TRBV9 and TRBJ2-1, with TRBD2 matching over 8 bases. In germline, CDR1 is SGDLS, CDR2 YYNGEE. Trimming took 4 bases from V and 4 from J; bases not matched to a gene: 7. There are 15 residues in the CDR3. The CDR3 nucleotides are TGTGCCAGCAGCCCAGGACTAGCTTATTACAATGAGCAGTTCTTC. It is translated as CASSPGLAYYNEQFF. The complete variable domain, with remaining parts taken from reference TRBV9 and TRBJ2-1, reads DSGVTQTPKHLITATGQRVTLRCSPRSGDLSVYWYQQSLDQGLQFLIQYYNGEERAKGNILERFSAQQFPDLHSELNLSSLELGDSALYFCASSPGLAYYNEQFFGPGTRLTVL.

Points on this clonotype: Relative to the germline gene, one junction end is altered; a read error may explain this. The rearrangement links TRBV27 to TRBJ1-2; 9 nucleotides agree with TRBD1. Germline V lookup: CDR1 MNHEY, CDR2 SMNVEV (reference sequence). The CDR3 is made up of 15 amino acids. CDR3 in DNA: TGTGCCAGTAGTTTGAGGACAGGGGACATCTATGGCTACACCTTC. This sequence encodes CASSLRTGDIYGYTF.

This sequence joins TRBV10-3 and TRBJ2-3, with 13 bases aligning to TRBD2. CDR1 and CDR2 (germline): ENHRY, SYGVKD. CDR3 size: 16 residues. V was clipped by 6 bases and J by 2 bases; unmatched bases: 5. The CDR3: CAIRGTSGAFTDTQYF. In nucleotides, the CDR3 is TGTGCCATCAGAGGGACTAGCGGGGCTTTCACAGATACGCAGTATTTT.

This rearrangement joins TRBV2 to TRBJ2-1; 7 nucleotides match TRBD2. The germline gives CDR1 SNHLY, CDR2 FYNNEI. The CDR3 has 14 amino acids. The trim removed 9 bases at V and 6 bases at J, leaving 11 bases unmatched. CDR3 nucleotides: TGTGCCAGTAGAGCGGGGTCTCCTGGCAATGAGCAGTTCTTC. It encodes CASRAGSPGNEQFF.

V and J are TRBV28 and TRBJ1-4; 7 nucleotides agree with TRBD1. V was pared by 6 bases and J by 7 bases, with 11 bases of the junction left unmatched. CDR3 length: 15 residues. Germline V lookup: CDR1 MDHEN, CDR2 SYDVKM. The CDR3 DNA reads TGTGCCAGCAGCCCCGTAGGGGGCGATAGTGAAAAACTGTTTTTT. It specifies CASSPVGGDSEKLFF.

The V gene is TRBV6-1, the J gene TRBJ1-2; a weak D match, TRBD1 (6 bases). The CDR3 has 14 amino acids. The germline CDR1 and CDR2 sequences are MNHNS and SASEGT. Trimming removed 5 bases from V and 2 bases from J, with 12 bases in between. Written as DNA, the CDR3 is TGTGCCAGCAGTTCCCGGACAGACAACTATGGCTACACCTTC. Translated: CASSSRTDNYGYTF.

The sample holds one count of this clonotype. CDR3 in DNA: TGTGCCAGCAGCGCACAGACAGGGGCCGTAATTCACTACGAGCAGTACTTC. The encoded protein is CASSAQTGAVIHYEQYF. The chain is built from TRBV7-6 and TRBJ2-7; 8 bases map to TRBD1. J gave up 3 bases and V 5 bases, and 15 bases lay outside the gene matches. CDR3 length: 17 residues. Germline V gene sequence: CDR1 SGHVS, CDR2 FNYEAQ. Using reference TRBV7-6 and TRBJ2-7 for the parts outside the CDR3, the full variable domain is GAGVSQSPRYKVTKRGQDVALRCDPISGHVSLYWYRQALGQGPEFLTYFNYEAQQDKSGLPNDRFSAERPEGSISTLTIQRTEQRDSAMYRCASSAQTGAVIHYEQYFGPGTRLTVT.